A single sample is the source of the 13 T cell receptor beta chains below, sequenced in a study of CD4 T cells in relation to SARS-CoV-2 and coronaviruses. Before the COVID-19 pandemic, during about 2011-2019, CD4+ T cells were taken from unexposed donors. Profiled with immunoSEQ multiplex PCR; TCRdb holds only in-frame clones, not every one. The sample contains roughly 60,000 clones, about 94% of which appear only once. Sample: naive CD4+ T cells from PBMCs. The sample's subset: naive CD4+ T cells isolated by negative enrichment. The receptor set was obtained from a human donor in good health.

The chain combines TRBV9 with TRBJ1-4; perhaps TRBD1 as D (5 bases). This CDR3 comprises 15 residues. Trimming took off 2 bases at V and 2 bases at J, with 10 bases between the two ends. In germline, CDR1 is SGDLS, CDR2 YYNGEE. DNA for the CDR3: TGTGCCAGCAGCGTGCTAGGGGCCACTAATGAAAAACTGTTTTTT. Translation: CASSVLGATNEKLFF.

This sequence joins TRBV12-5 and TRBJ2-7; 10 positions agree with TRBD2. Germline V gene lookup returns CDR1 LGHNT and CDR2 FRNRAP. Trimming at V came to 6 bases and at J to 3 bases, leaving 11 bases not matched to a gene. This CDR3 spans 16 amino acids. The CDR3 is CASGLGGKREGYEQYF. CDR3 in DNA: TGTGCTAGTGGCCTTGGGGGGAAGCGGGAGGGCTACGAGCAGTACTTC.

The chain couples TRBV28 to TRBJ1-4, with D hard to call. The CDR3 extends over 13 amino acids. CDR1 MDHEN and CDR2 SYDVKM come from the germline V gene. CDR3 amino acids: CAAGVATNEKLFF. CDR3 nucleotide sequence: TGTGCGGCCGGGGTAGCAACTAATGAAAAACTGTTTTTT.

This sequence joins TRBV4-1 and TRBJ1-6, with D possibly TRBD1 on 6 matching bases. Germline CDR1 and CDR2: MGHRA and YSYEKL. The CDR3 sequence is 16 residues long. V lost 1 base and J 10 bases, leaving 17 bases between the germline ends. This CDR3 reads CASSQVQGSGNSPLHF. In nucleotides, the CDR3 is TGCGCCAGCAGCCAAGTACAGGGCTCAGGGAACTCACCCCTCCACTTT.

This chain connects TRBV4-2 to TRBJ2-2; D is possibly TRBD2 (5 bases). Germline V gene data show CDR1 as LGHNA and CDR2 as YNFKEQ. The CDR3 contains 16 residues. The V gene lost 0 bases and the J gene lost 1 base, with 9 bases spanning the gap. The CDR3 bases are TGTGCCAGCAGCCAAGAACTAGGGCGGAACACCGGGGAGCTGTTTTTT. Translating it yields CASSQELGRNTGELFF.

The chain recombines TRBV19 with TRBJ1-1; weak D call: TRBD1 (5 bases). The germline CDR1 and CDR2 sequences are LNHDA and SQIVND (reference sequence). The length of the CDR3 is 16 residues. Trimming removed 6 bases at V and 0 bases at J, with 17 bases between. In nucleotides, the CDR3 is TGTGCCAGTAGGGGCCAGGGTGTTCCCTTGAACACTGAAGCTTTCTTT. This codes for CASRGQGVPLNTEAFF.

The chain is built from TRBV5-1 and TRBJ2-2, with 8 bases identical to TRBD2. The germline V gene encodes CDR1 SGHRS and CDR2 YFSETQ. The CDR3 consists of 19 residues. J lost 4 bases, V lost 0 bases, and 14 bases had no gene match. This chain's CDR3 is CASSLAWIAGPKSTGELFF. Written as DNA, the CDR3 is TGCGCCAGCAGCTTGGCCTGGATAGCGGGACCGAAAAGCACCGGGGAGCTGTTTTTT.

The chain is built from TRBV19 and TRBJ1-6; D is possibly TRBD1 (5 bases). Trimming cost V 3 bases and J 13 bases, with 16 bases left between them. The CDR3 runs 14 residues. CDR1 is LNHDA, CDR2 SQIVND, per germline (reference sequence). As DNA, the CDR3 is TGTGCCAGTAGTATCTTCTTTGGGGCAGCGCCCCTCCACTTT. Translation: CASSIFFGAAPLHF.

V gene TRBV18 combines with J gene TRBJ2-4, with TRBD1 identical over 10 bases. J gave up 0 bases and V 4 bases, and 6 bases lay outside the gene matches. This CDR3 is 17 amino acids long. Looked up from germline, CDR1 is KGHSH and CDR2 is LQKENI. Here the CDR3 reads CASSQDRGDLAKNIQYF. CDR3 coding DNA: TGTGCCAGCTCACAGGACAGGGGGGACCTAGCCAAAAACATTCAGTACTTC.

The chain joins TRBV28 to TRBJ2-5; D uncertain. CDR3 length: 12 amino acids. The ends were cut back, 8 bases at V and 5 bases at J, with 12 bases in the middle. The V gene's germline CDR1 is MDHEN and CDR2 SYDVKM. The CDR3 protein is CASAAGRETQYF. The CDR3 DNA sequence: TGTGCCAGCGCCGCCGGGCGGGAGACCCAGTACTTC.

The sample holds one count of this clone. The genes are TRBV28 and TRBJ1-1; D call uncertain. The CDR3 is made up of 16 amino acids. Trimming took off 5 bases at V and 2 bases at J, with 18 bases between the two ends. From germline, CDR1 is MDHEN and CDR2 SYDVKM. CDR3 loop: CASSPPWAGKNTEAFF. The CDR3 DNA is TGTGCCAGCAGTCCACCATGGGCGGGAAAAAACACTGAAGCTTTCTTT.

The genes are TRBV29-1 and TRBJ2-5, with D perhaps TRBD2 (6 bases). CDR3 length: 13 residues. The V end lost 4 bases, the J end lost 4 bases, and 13 bases lay between the germline ends. The germline V gene has CDR1 SQVTM and CDR2 ANQGSEA. The CDR3 nucleotides are TGCAGCGTTGGGGTGGGGGGAGGAGAGACCCAGTACTTC. Protein sequence: CSVGVGGGETQYF.

V usage is TRBV5-4 and J usage is TRBJ1-6, with a tentative D call TRBD1 (5 bases). V gave up 6 bases and J gave up 0 bases, with 13 bases separating them. Germline CDR1 reads SGHNT; CDR2 reads YYREEE (reference sequence). The CDR3 has 16 residues. CDR3 bases: TGTGCCAGCAAGCCGACAGCGAGCTCCTATAATTCACCCCTCCACTTT. Protein sequence: CASKPTASSYNSPLHF.